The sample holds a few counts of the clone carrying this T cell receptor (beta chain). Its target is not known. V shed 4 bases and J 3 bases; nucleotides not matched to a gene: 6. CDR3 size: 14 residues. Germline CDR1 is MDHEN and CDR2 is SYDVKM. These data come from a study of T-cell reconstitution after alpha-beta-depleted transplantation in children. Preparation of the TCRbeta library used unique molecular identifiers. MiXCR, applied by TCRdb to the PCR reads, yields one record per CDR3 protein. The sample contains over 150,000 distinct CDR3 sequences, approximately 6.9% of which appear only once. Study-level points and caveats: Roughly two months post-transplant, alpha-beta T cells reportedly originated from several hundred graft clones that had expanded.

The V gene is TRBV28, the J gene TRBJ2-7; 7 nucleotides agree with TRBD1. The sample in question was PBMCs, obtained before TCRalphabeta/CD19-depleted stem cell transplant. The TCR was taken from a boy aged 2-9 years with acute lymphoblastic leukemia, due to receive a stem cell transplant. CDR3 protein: CASSYRGFNYEQYF. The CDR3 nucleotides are TGTGCCAGCAGTTACAGGGGATTCAACTACGAGCAGTACTTC.